These T cell receptor beta chains were read from a single sample in a study of T cells after yellow fever vaccination. TCRdb used MiXCR to reprocess the 5' RACE reads, holding one entry per CDR3 protein. This sample carries about 160,000 distinct CDR3 sequences, about 7% of them seen once, and the ten largest clones take approximately 2.5%. The specimen comprised CD4+ T cells sorted from PBMCs, sampled 4 to 6 days after the first yellow fever vaccination. Receptors originate from a man younger than 30 who received the YFV17D yellow fever vaccine. The conserved cysteine and the conserved F or W are not part of the CDR3 here. The D gene is left open where the match is weak.

NA	TRBV2	TRBJ2-6	ATTAQGPNSGANVLT
NA	TRBV18	TRBJ1-2	ASSPEEFYGYT
NA	TRBV12-3/TRBV12-4	TRBJ2-5	ASSSLNRQETQY
TRBD1	TRBV5-1	TRBJ1-5	ASRPTGVRSQPQH
NA	TRBV7-9	TRBJ1-1	ASSSLSNTEAF
NA	TRBV6-5	TRBJ2-7	ASSYEGIAYEQY
NA	TRBV7-6	TRBJ1-2	ASSLNGYGYT
NA	TRBV5-5	TRBJ2-7	ASSSQKGGLITYEQY
NA	TRBV18	TRBJ1-1	ASSPLSSTEAF
NA	TRBV5-1	TRBJ2-1	ASSFGVIEQF
NA	TRBV6-2/TRBV6-3	TRBJ1-1	ASSADSRNTEAF
NA	TRBV10-3	TRBJ1-1	AIRQVTGSAEAF
NA	TRBV3-1	TRBJ1-5	ASSLGRNSNQPQH
NA	TRBV5-5	TRBJ2-3	ASSQAPGGNADTQY
NA	TRBV20-1	TRBJ2-3	SARVARSTDTQY
TRBD2	TRBV20-1	TRBJ2-1	SATGGGSYNEQF
TRBD2	TRBV5-1	TRBJ2-7	ASSLRLAGGLMYEQY
NA	TRBV12-3/TRBV12-4	TRBJ1-3	ASSLMGPLSGNTIY
NA	TRBV5-1	TRBJ1-3	ASRTEGDSGNTIY
NA	TRBV7-2	TRBJ2-2	ASSLAFGSGELF
TRBD2	TRBV4-2	TRBJ2-2	ASSQISGGAETGELF
TRBD2	TRBV4-3	TRBJ2-2	ASSQETAGVSTGELF
TRBD1	TRBV5-1	TRBJ2-2	ASSHGQGDRELF
TRBD2	TRBV9	TRBJ2-1	ASSVGNGGARSEQF
TRBD2	TRBV12-3/TRBV12-4	TRBJ2-7	ASSLLAGRTYEQY
NA	TRBV20-1	TRBJ2-4	SARSSPGGALQNIQY
NA	TRBV6-2/TRBV6-3	TRBJ1-2	ASSYRTRGKDYGYT
NA	TRBV7-7	TRBJ2-2	ASSVSRGSGELF
TRBD1	TRBV5-6	TRBJ2-7	ASSPPTGARDEQY
NA	TRBV18	TRBJ2-6	ASSPVISGANVLT
TRBD1	TRBV7-9	TRBJ2-4	ASSPSQGARAKNIQY
NA	TRBV7-2	TRBJ2-3	ASSLRQTDTQY
NA	TRBV24-1	TRBJ2-6	ATSDNRVVGANVLT
NA	TRBV12-3/TRBV12-4	TRBJ1-2	AFSLGDGSYNYGYT
NA	TRBV28	TRBJ1-3	ASIYQGNGNTIY
TRBD2	TRBV20-1	TRBJ2-1	SARDTGGGYEQF
NA	TRBV5-6	TRBJ1-1	ASSRTVAGAGGRTEAF
NA	TRBV7-9	TRBJ2-5	ASSLQPQGGETQY
NA	TRBV5-6	TRBJ1-5	ASSSLAGRSSQPQH
TRBD1	TRBV3-1	TRBJ1-5	ASSLGQGAGQPQH
TRBD1	TRBV12-3/TRBV12-4	TRBJ1-6	ASSVTGESPLH
NA	TRBV2	TRBJ1-4	ASSGRGATNEKLF
NA	TRBV6-5	TRBJ1-1	ASSYGQGNTEAF
TRBD1	TRBV5-1	TRBJ2-3	ASSSRGWATDTQY
NA	TRBV27	TRBJ1-4	ASRPAWGGEKLF
NA	TRBV3-1	TRBJ1-4	ASSQEGEKLF
NA	TRBV6-1	TRBJ1-2	ASSVWATGYT
NA	TRBV29-1	TRBJ1-5	SAGEFNQPQH
NA	TRBV10-3	TRBJ1-3	AISQTSSGNTIY
TRBD1	TRBV6-1	TRBJ2-2	ASRPGQGYTGELF
TRBD2	TRBV6-1	TRBJ2-4	ATARLSGGSDIQY
TRBD2	TRBV6-1	TRBJ2-1	ASSERGRLYNEQF
NA	TRBV14	TRBJ2-7	ASSQNPITNYEQY
NA	TRBV11-2	TRBJ2-3	ASSLSKGGRYDTQY
TRBD1	TRBV14	TRBJ2-2	ASSQLMGQGTGELF